The entry below gives a single T cell receptor (beta chain) sequence along with its context. The antigen remains unidentified. Time point meaning: neoterminal ileum biopsy at postoperative endoscopy, about 6 months after surgery. Included were adult ileal or ileocolonic Crohn's patients indicated for ileocolonic resection. These data are taken from a study of T cell repertoires in ileal Crohn's disease. Study-level findings and limits: All patients with clonality above 26.8% had endoscopic recurrence. Compared with non-smokers, active smokers at surgery showed more clonal expansions. Endoscopy was done a median approximately 6.7 months after surgery.

CDR3 length equals 14 residues. CDR1 and CDR2 from the germline V gene are SGHNT and YENEEA. Trimming pared 0 bases from V and 2 bases from J, leaving 8 bases between. Sequenced by immunoSEQ multiplex PCR; TCRdb stores in-frame clones only, minus some. Among 55,000 to 65,000 clones listed, around nine tenths were seen once. The chain has TRBV11-3 and TRBJ2-7, with D perhaps matching TRBD2 (5 bases). This receptor was identified in an adult with Crohn's disease. The material sequenced was ileal tissue. The CDR3 region is CASSLDRGTYEQYF. In DNA form, the CDR3 reads TGTGCCAGCAGCTTAGATAGAGGGACCTACGAGCAGTACTTC.